A single sample is the source of the 16 T cell receptor beta chains below, sequenced in a study of CXCR3-negative and CXCR3-positive naive CD8 T cells. cDNA libraries for TRB were generated by 5' RACE incorporating UMI labels. Using the 5' RACE reads, TCRdb records one entry per CDR3 protein without DNA. The sample's table shows 40,000 to 45,000 distinct CDR3 sequences. The sequenced material came from memory CD8+ T cells from blood. These receptors were taken from a human donor in good health. Some clones in this sample may be carry-over from other donors' samples.

The chain's CDR3 is CASSDSQNSPLHF. The chain is built from TRBV6-4 and TRBJ1-6. The CDR3 contains 13 residues. Germline V gene lookup returns CDR1 MRHNA and CDR2 SNTAGT.

The chain combines TRBV24-1 with TRBJ2-7; TCRdb selects TRBD1, and the lack of DNA leaves this call unchecked. Looked up from germline, CDR1 is KGHDR and CDR2 is SFDVKD. The CDR3 is 13 amino acids. The CDR3 sequence: CATSEGQFYEQYF.

The chain has TRBV7-6 and TRBJ2-2. Germline CDR1 and CDR2: SGHVS and FNYEAQ. This CDR3 contains 12 residues. CDR3 protein: CASSLVVGELFF. The full variable domain, in which reference TRBV7-6 and TRBJ2-2 provide the parts outside the CDR3, is GAGVSQSPRYKVTKRGQDVALRCDPISGHVSLYWYRQALGQGPEFLTYFNYEAQQDKSGLPNDRFSAERPEGSISTLTIQRTEQRDSAMYRCASSLVVGELFFGEGSRLTVL.

V gene TRBV12-3 or TRBV12-4 combines with J gene TRBJ1-1. The CDR3 spans 13 residues. CDR3 in amino acids: CASRGGHNTEAFF.

The chain links TRBV4-2 to TRBJ2-7. The CDR3 is made up of 12 amino acids. Germline V gives CDR1 LGHNA, CDR2 YNFKEQ. CDR3: CASSQGVYEQYF.

The chain recombines TRBV5-1 with TRBJ2-1; TCRdb returns TRBD2, unconfirmable since there is no DNA. Per germline, CDR1 SGHRS and CDR2 YFSETQ. The CDR3 has 16 residues. This CDR3 reads CASTLKPGLVANEQFF.

This rearrangement joins TRBV28 to TRBJ2-7. Germline V gene sequence: CDR1 MDHEN, CDR2 SYDVKM. The CDR3 consists of 12 residues. CDR3 sequence: CASSLPTYEQYF.

The CDR3 loop reads CSVEDTPYEQYF. The gene calls are TRBV29-1 and TRBJ2-7. The CDR3 totals 12 residues. Germline CDR1 and CDR2: SQVTM and ANQGSEA.

The V gene is TRBV7-2, the J gene TRBJ2-2. There are 13 residues in the CDR3. Germline-derived CDR1 and CDR2 are SGHTA and FQGNSA. The CDR3 region is CAPGVQNTGELFF. The full variable domain, with the rest looked up from reference TRBV7-2 and TRBJ2-2, is GAGVSQSPSNKVTEKGKDVELRCDPISGHTALYWYRQSLGQGLEFLIYFQGNSAPDKSGLPSDRFSAERTGGSVSTLTIQRTQQEDSAVYLCAPGVQNTGELFFGEGSRLTVL.

The chain has TRBV28 and TRBJ2-7. Germline CDR1 MDHEN, CDR2 SYDVKM. The CDR3 runs 12 residues. CDR3 protein: CASMRGSYEQYF.

The rearrangement links TRBV20-1 to TRBJ1-1; TCRdb's assignment of TRBD1 cannot be checked, as there is no DNA. Germline loops: CDR1 DFQATT, CDR2 SNEGSKA (reference sequence). The CDR3 is 14 amino acids. CDR3 amino acids: CSARSPGTDTEAFF.

The rearrangement uses TRBV4-3 and TRBJ2-5; TCRdb proposes TRBD1, but this gene call is untestable without DNA. The CDR3 is 13 amino acids. Looked up from germline, CDR1 is LGHNA and CDR2 is YSLEER. CDR3 in amino acids: CASSQVGAETQYF.

This chain joins TRBV27 and TRBJ2-6; TCRdb's D call of TRBD2 is untestable without DNA. This CDR3 has 18 amino acids. The V gene's germline CDR1 is MNHEY and CDR2 SMNVEV (reference sequence). This CDR3 reads CASRRAGGYSSGANVLTF.

This chain joins TRBV6-1 and TRBJ2-7. The CDR3 is 14 residues long. Germline V gene data show CDR1 as MNHNS and CDR2 as SASEGT. The CDR3 is CASSPFDGAHEQYF.

This chain joins TRBV20-1 and TRBJ2-1; TCRdb names TRBD1, which stays unverified in the absence of DNA. Germline CDR1 and CDR2: DFQATT and SNEGSKA (reference sequence). This CDR3 has 12 residues. The CDR3: CSPNRGGNEQFF.

This chain's CDR3 is CATSRGQTPSTDTQYF. The chain joins TRBV15 to TRBJ2-3; TCRdb calls TRBD1, which cannot be checked without DNA. Germline V lookup: CDR1 LNHNV, CDR2 YYDKDF (reference sequence). The CDR3 loop spans 16 amino acids.